The present T cell receptor (beta chain) was sequenced within a study of blood T cell repertoires in COVID-19. The CDR3 runs 13 residues. The V and J ends lost 1 base and 4 bases respectively, with 5 bases between them. Per the germline V gene, CDR1 is SSHAT and CDR2 is FNYEAQ (reference sequence). Comment on this clone: It may be a read error: a sequence one base away is much more abundant.

Libraries were prepared by immunoSEQ multiplex PCR; TCRdb keeps only in-frame clonotypes and omits some of them. The sample includes roughly 300,000 clones, 87% seen only once; the top ten take around 7.8%. This clonotype was obtained from a woman aged 50 to 65 who had recovered from COVID-19. The chain links TRBV7-7 to TRBJ1-5; D gene ambiguous. Input material: peripheral blood. Here the CDR3 DNA reads TGTGCCAGCAGCTTAGGCCAGAATCAGCCCCAGCATTTT. Its protein is CASSLGQNQPQHF. Supplemented by reference TRBV7-7 and TRBJ1-5, the full variable domain reads GAGVSQSPRYKVTKRGQDVTLRCDPISSHATLYWYQQALGQGPEFLTYFNYEAQPDKSGLPSDRFSAERPEGSISTLTIQRTEQRDSAMYRCASSLGQNQPQHFGDGTRLSIL.